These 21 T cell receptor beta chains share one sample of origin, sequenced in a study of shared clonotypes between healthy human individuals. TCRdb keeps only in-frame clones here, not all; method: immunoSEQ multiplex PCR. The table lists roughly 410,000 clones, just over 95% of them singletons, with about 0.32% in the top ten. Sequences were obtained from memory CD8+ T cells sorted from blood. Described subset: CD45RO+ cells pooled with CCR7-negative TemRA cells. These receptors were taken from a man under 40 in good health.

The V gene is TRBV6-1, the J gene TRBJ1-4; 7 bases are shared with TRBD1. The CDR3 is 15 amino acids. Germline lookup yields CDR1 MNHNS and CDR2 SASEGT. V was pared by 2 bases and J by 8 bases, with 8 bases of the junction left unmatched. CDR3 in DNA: TGTGCCAGCAGTGAACAGGGCAGGGGGATCGAAAAACTGTTTTTT. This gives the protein CASSEQGRGIEKLFF.

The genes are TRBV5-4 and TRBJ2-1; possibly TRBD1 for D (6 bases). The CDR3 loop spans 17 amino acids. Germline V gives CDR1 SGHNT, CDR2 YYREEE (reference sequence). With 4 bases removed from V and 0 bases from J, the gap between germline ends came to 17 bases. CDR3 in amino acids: CASSPPGTRSSYNEQFF. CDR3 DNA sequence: TGTGCCAGCAGCCCCCCCGGGACAAGGAGCTCCTACAATGAGCAGTTCTTC.

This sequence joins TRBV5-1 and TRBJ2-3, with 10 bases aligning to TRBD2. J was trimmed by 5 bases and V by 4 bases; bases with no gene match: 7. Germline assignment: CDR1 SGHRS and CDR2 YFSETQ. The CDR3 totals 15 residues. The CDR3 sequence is CASSPGTSAGDTQYF. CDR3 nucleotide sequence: TGCGCCAGCAGCCCTGGGACTAGCGCCGGAGATACGCAGTATTTT.

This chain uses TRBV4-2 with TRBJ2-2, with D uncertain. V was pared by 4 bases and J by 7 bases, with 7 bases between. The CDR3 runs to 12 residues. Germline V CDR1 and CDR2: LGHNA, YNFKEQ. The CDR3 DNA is TGTGCCAGCAGCCGGTCAGTCGGGGAGCTGTTTTTT. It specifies CASSRSVGELFF.

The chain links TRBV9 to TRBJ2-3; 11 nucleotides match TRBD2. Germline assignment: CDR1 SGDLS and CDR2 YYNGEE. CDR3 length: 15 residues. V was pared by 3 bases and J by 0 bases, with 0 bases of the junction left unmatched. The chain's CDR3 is CASSGTSGSTDTQYF. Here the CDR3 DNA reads TGTGCCAGCAGCGGGACTAGCGGGAGCACAGATACGCAGTATTTT.

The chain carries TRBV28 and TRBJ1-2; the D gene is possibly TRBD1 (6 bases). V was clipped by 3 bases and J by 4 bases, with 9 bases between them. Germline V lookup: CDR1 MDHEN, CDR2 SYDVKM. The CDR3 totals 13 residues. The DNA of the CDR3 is TGTGCCAGCAGTTTCGGACAGTTCTATGGCTACACCTTC. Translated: CASSFGQFYGYTF.

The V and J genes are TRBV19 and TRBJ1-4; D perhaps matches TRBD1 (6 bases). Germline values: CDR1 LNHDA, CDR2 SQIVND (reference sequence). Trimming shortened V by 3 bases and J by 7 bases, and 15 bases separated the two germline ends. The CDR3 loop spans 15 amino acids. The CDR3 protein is CASSIWGAEGEKLFF. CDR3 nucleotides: TGTGCCAGTAGTATTTGGGGGGCTGAGGGTGAAAAACTGTTTTTT.

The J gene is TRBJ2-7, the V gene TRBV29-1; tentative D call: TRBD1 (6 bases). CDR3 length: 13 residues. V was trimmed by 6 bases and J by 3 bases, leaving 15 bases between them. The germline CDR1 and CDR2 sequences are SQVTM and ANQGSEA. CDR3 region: CSVVNRDGYEQYF. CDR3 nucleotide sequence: TGCAGCGTAGTTAACAGGGACGGCTACGAGCAGTACTTC.

This chain's CDR3 is CASNPGVLLANTGELFF. The CDR3 DNA reads TGCGCCAGCAATCCGGGAGTCCTTCTCGCGAACACCGGGGAGCTGTTTTTT. The J gene is TRBJ2-2, the V gene TRBV5-1; TRBD2 might be the D (6 bases). CDR3 size: 17 residues. The germline V and J ends were trimmed by 6 bases and 0 bases, with 18 bases remaining between them. Germline lookup yields CDR1 SGHRS and CDR2 YFSETQ.

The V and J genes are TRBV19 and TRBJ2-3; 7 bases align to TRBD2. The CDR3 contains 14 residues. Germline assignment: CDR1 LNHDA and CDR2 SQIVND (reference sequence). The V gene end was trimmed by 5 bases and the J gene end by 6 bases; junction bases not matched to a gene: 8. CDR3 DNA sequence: TGTGCCAGTAGTGGCCCCGGGACTACGGATACGCAGTATTTT. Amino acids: CASSGPGTTDTQYF.

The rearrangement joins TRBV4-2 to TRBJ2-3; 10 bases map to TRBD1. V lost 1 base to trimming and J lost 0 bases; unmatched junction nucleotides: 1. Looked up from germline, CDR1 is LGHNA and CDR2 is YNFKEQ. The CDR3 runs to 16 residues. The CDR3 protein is CASSQGQGASTDTQYF. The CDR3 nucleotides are TGTGCCAGCAGCCAAGGACAGGGGGCTAGCACAGATACGCAGTATTTT.

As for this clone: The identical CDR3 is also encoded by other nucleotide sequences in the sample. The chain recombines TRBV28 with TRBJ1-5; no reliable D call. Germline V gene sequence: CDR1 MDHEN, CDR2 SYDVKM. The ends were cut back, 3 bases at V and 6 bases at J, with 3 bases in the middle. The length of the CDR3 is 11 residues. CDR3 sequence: CASSLSQPQHF. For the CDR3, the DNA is TGTGCCAGCAGTTTGAGTCAGCCCCAGCATTTT.

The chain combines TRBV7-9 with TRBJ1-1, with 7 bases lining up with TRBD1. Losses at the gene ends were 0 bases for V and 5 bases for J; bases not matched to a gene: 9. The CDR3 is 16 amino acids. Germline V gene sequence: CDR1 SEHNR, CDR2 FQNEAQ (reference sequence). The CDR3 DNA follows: TGTGCCAGCAGCTTAGCGCAAAGGGGGCGTCAAACTGAAGCTTTCTTT. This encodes CASSLAQRGRQTEAFF.

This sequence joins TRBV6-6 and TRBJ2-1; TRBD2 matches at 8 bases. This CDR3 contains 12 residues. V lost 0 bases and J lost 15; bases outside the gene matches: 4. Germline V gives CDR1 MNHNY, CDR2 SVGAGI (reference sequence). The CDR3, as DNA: TGTGCCAGCAGTTACTCCCCCCTAGCGGGGTTCTTC. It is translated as CASSYSPLAGFF.

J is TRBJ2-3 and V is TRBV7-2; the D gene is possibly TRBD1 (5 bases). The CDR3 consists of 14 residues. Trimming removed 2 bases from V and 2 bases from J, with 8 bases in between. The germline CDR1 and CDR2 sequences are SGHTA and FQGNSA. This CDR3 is CASSLPRVTDTQYF. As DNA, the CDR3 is TGTGCCAGCAGCTTACCCAGGGTCACAGATACGCAGTATTTT.

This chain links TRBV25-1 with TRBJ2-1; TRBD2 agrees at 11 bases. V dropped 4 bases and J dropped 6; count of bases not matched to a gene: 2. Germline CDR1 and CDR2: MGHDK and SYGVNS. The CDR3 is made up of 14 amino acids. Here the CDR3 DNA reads TGTGCCAGCAGTGCCGGGACTAGCGGCAATGAGCAGTTCTTC. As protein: CASSAGTSGNEQFF. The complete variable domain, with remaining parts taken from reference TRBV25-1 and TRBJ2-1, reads EADIYQTPRYLVIGTGKKITLECSQTMGHDKMYWYQQDPGMELHLIHYSYGVNSTEKGDLSSESTVSRIRTEHFPLTLESARPSHTSQYLCASSAGTSGNEQFFGPGTRLTVL.

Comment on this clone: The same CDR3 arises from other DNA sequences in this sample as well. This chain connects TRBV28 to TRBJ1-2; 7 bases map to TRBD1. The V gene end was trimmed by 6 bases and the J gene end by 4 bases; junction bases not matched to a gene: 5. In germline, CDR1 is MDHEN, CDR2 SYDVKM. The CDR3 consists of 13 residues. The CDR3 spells CASRTGSGYGYTF. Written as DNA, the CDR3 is TGTGCCAGCAGGACAGGGAGTGGCTATGGCTACACCTTC.

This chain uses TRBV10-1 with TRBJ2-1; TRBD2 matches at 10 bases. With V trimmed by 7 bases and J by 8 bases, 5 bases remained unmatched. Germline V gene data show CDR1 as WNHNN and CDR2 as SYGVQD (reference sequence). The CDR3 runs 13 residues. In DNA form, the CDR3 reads TGCGCCAGCACAGCGGGAGGGCCTGATGAGCAGTTCTTC. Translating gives CASTAGGPDEQFF.

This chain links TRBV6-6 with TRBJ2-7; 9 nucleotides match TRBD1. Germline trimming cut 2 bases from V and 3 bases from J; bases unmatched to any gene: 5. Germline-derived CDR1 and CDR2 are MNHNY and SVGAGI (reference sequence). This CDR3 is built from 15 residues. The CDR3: CASSYPDRGSYEQYF. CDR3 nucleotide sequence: TGTGCCAGCAGTTACCCCGACAGGGGGAGCTACGAGCAGTACTTC.

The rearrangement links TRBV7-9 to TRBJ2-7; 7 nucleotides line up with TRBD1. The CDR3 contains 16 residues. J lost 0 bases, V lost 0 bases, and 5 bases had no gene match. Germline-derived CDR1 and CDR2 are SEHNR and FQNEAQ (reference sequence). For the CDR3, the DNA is TGTGCCAGCAGCTTAGCCCTACAGGGGAGCTCCTACGAGCAGTACTTC. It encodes CASSLALQGSSYEQYF.

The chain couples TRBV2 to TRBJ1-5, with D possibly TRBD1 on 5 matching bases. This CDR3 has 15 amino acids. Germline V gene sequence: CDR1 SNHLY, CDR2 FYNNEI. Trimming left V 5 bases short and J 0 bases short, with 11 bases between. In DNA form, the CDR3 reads TGTGCCAGCAGTCGGGACCCCCATAGCAATCAGCCCCAGCATTTT. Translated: CASSRDPHSNQPQHF.